A selection of T cell receptor beta chains follows, all from one sample in a study of cytomegalovirus exposure and HLA in healthy donors. Measured with immunoSEQ multiplex PCR; TCRdb has only the in-frame clones, and not every one. The sample includes 150,000 to 200,000 clones, roughly 77% of them seen just once. Sequencing used PBMCs. The receptor set was obtained from a woman aged 50 to 60 in good health and CMV-seronegative. CDR3s include the opening cysteine and the closing phenylalanine or tryptophan. A D gene is named only where the DNA matches it firmly. Clone size is shown for a subset of rows, as once, few, many or a class of expanded clone.

abundance | d_gene | j_gene | v_gene | CDR3nt | CDR3aa
NA | NA | TRBJ1-1 | TRBV28 | TGTGCCAGCAGTGACAGGAACACTGAAGCTTTCTTT | CASSDRNTEAFF
NA | NA | TRBJ2-1 | TRBV7-8 | TGTGCCAGCAGCTTAGTAGCCGTACCACCCAATGAGCAGTTCTTC | CASSLVAVPPNEQFF
once | TRBD2 | TRBJ2-2 | TRBV30 | TGTGCCTGGAGCCAGCGGGGATACACCGGGGAGCTGTTTTTT | CAWSQRGYTGELFF
NA | NA | TRBJ2-1 | TRBV6-6 | TGTGCCAGCAGTGCGACTAGTAATGAGCAGTTCTTC | CASSATSNEQFF
NA | NA | TRBJ1-1 | TRBV28 | TGTGCCAGCAGTCCAGGAAAGAAGGCTTTCTTT | CASSPGKKAFF
NA | TRBD1 | TRBJ1-5 | TRBV6-1 | TGTGCCAGCAGTGAAACCCACAGGGGTGGCAATCAGCCCCAGCATTTT | CASSETHRGGNQPQHF
few | NA | TRBJ1-4 | TRBV5-6 | TGTGCCAGCAGCTTGTTGGTAGCAACTAATGAAAAACTGTTTTTT | CASSLLVATNEKLFF
few | NA | TRBJ1-1 | TRBV5-1 | TGCGCCAGCAGCTGGAGGGGCGATAACACTGAAGCTTTCTTT | CASSWRGDNTEAFF
once | TRBD1 | TRBJ2-7 | TRBV27 | TGTGCCAGCAGTGGACCCGGGACAGGGCGTTCCTACGAGCAGTACTTC | CASSGPGTGRSYEQYF
NA | NA | TRBJ2-1 | TRBV28 | TGTGCCAGCAGGAGCGGAGACGAGCAGTTCTTC | CASRSGDEQFF
few | NA | TRBJ1-3 | TRBV7-9 | TGTGCCAGCAGCGCAGGACAGCCTAGCTCTGGAAACACCATATATTTT | CASSAGQPSSGNTIYF
NA | TRBD2 | TRBJ2-1 | TRBV6-5 | TGTGCCAGCAGTTACCGAGCGGGGCCCAGTGAGCAGTTCTTC | CASSYRAGPSEQFF
NA | TRBD2 | TRBJ2-3 | TRBV7-8 | TGTGCCAGCAGCTCCTGGACTAGCGGGAGCACAGATACGCAGTATTTT | CASSSWTSGSTDTQYF
NA | TRBD2 | TRBJ2-1 | TRBV4-1 | TGCGCCAGCAGCGGACTAGCGGGGGTTTACAATGAGCAGTTCTTC | CASSGLAGVYNEQFF
NA | NA | TRBJ2-5 | TRBV6-6 | TGTGCCAGCAGTTACGACAGTAAAGAGACCCAGTACTTC | CASSYDSKETQYF
once | NA | TRBJ1-4 | TRBV27 | TGTGCCAGCAGTTCCCTTAATAATGAAAAACTGTTTTTT | CASSSLNNEKLFF
NA | NA | TRBJ2-7 | TRBV19 | TGTGCCAGTAGAGAACGGATACTAGAGGGCAAGCAGTACTTC | CASRERILEGKQYF
NA | TRBD2 | TRBJ2-7 | TRBV9 | TGTGCCAGCAGCCCCCGGGAGGCGGGAGCCCAGCAGTACTTC | CASSPREAGAQQYF
NA | TRBD1 | TRBJ2-3 | TRBV9 | TGTGCCAGCAGCGCCCGGGACAGGGGAGGGACAGATACGCAGTATTTT | CASSARDRGGTDTQYF
few | TRBD1 | TRBJ1-2 | TRBV19 | TGTGCCAGTAGTCACAGGGGGCGCAACTATGGCTACACCTTC | CASSHRGRNYGYTF
few | NA | TRBJ2-7 | TRBV4-3 | TGCGCCAGCAGCCAAGTAGGCCAGGCCTACGAGCAGTACTTC | CASSQVGQAYEQYF
few | TRBD1 | TRBJ1-2 | TRBV13 | TGTGCCAGCAGCTCAAGACAGGGGAGCTATGGCTACACCTTC | CASSSRQGSYGYTF
NA | NA | TRBJ2-1 | TRBV9 | TGTGCCAGCAATGGCGGGAACTCAGACAATGAGCAGTTCTTC | CASNGGNSDNEQFF
NA | TRBD1 | TRBJ1-6 | TRBV5-6 | TGTGCCAGCAGCCTAAGACAGGGGCAAACAGGGATGGATTCACCCCTCCACTTT | CASSLRQGQTGMDSPLHF
NA | TRBD1 | TRBJ2-7 | TRBV7-9 | TGTGCCAGCAGCCCCGGGACAGGGTCCTACGAGCAGTACTTC | CASSPGTGSYEQYF
NA | TRBD1 | TRBJ1-1 | TRBV15 | TGTGCCACCAGCAGAGGTAACCGGGACAGGGGCCCTGAAGCTTTCTTT | CATSRGNRDRGPEAFF
NA | TRBD1 | TRBJ1-1 | TRBV15 | TGTGCCACCAGCAGGCCGGGACAGGGGGCAGGGAACACTGAAGCTTTCTTT | CATSRPGQGAGNTEAFF
NA | NA | TRBJ2-1 | TRBV6-4 | TGTGCCAGCAGCAGGCTGACAGTAGGTTCCTACAATGAGCAGTTCTTC | CASSRLTVGSYNEQFF
NA | NA | TRBJ2-5 | TRBV7-2 | TGTGCCAGCAGCTGGGGACTGCAAGAGACCCAGTACTTC | CASSWGLQETQYF
once | NA | TRBJ2-1 | TRBV7-9 | TGTGCCAGCAGTTCACAGCTACCCAATGAGCAGTTCTTC | CASSSQLPNEQFF
NA | TRBD1 | TRBJ1-2 | TRBV7-2 | TGTGCCAGCAGCTTTGGGACAGGGGGCGCGAAGGGCTACACCTTC | CASSFGTGGAKGYTF
NA | NA | TRBJ1-1 | TRBV11-2 | TGTGCCAGCAGCAAGGGCCCCGTCGTGGGGGGGGCAGTCACTGAAGCTTTCTTT | CASSKGPVVGGAVTEAFF
few | NA | TRBJ1-2 | TRBV18 | TGTGCCAGCTCACCACAGACAGCACAGAACTATGGCTACACCTTC | CASSPQTAQNYGYTF
NA | NA | TRBJ2-1 | TRBV28 | TGTGCCAGCAGTCCGCGACTAGCAGGGGCCAATGAGCAGTTCTTC | CASSPRLAGANEQFF
few | NA | TRBJ2-1 | TRBV5-6 | TGTGCCAGCAGCTTGGGTCACTTGACTTACAATGAGCAGTTCTTC | CASSLGHLTYNEQFF
NA | NA | TRBJ2-3 | TRBV7-2 | TGTGCCAGCAGCTTAGTCAGGGAAGATACGCAGTATTTT | CASSLVREDTQYF
NA | TRBD1 | TRBJ1-2 | TRBV18 | TGTGCCAGCTCACCACCGGGTGTGGACAGGGACTATGGCTACACCTTC | CASSPPGVDRDYGYTF